These 7 T cell receptor beta chains were all obtained from the same sample, sequenced in a study of spatial heterogeneity in lung cancer. TCRdb analysed the 5' RACE reads with MiXCR anew, one entry per CDR3 protein. The sample lists 10,000 to 15,000 distinct CDR3 sequences, 3.9% occurring once. As for time point: sample taken at primary tumor resection. No cell sorting; template was whole RNA from tumor, lung tissue or PBMC. The material sequenced was PBMCs, taken at surgery. The receptors were gathered from a male donor with early-stage non-small cell lung cancer.

Many counts were recorded for this clonotype. For a library built for alpha chains, this beta chain is a stray read; little rests on its size. The chain links TRBV20-1 to TRBJ2-7; D is unclear. Germline V lookup: CDR1 DFQATT, CDR2 SNEGSKA (reference sequence). CDR3 length equals 12 residues. V lost 0 bases to trimming and J lost 4 bases, with 7 bases between them. The CDR3 DNA is TGCAGTGCTAGAGATAGTGGATACGAGCAGTACTTC. Amino acids: CSARDSGYEQYF.

This clonotype appeared many times. This beta chain came through as a stray read in a library set up for alpha chains, and its size says little. The CDR3 bases are TGCAGTGCTAGGGATGGAGGCGGAGGTGGGTCCTACAATGAGCAGTTCTTC. It yields the protein CSARDGGGGGSYNEQFF. This chain links TRBV20-1 with TRBJ2-1; maybe TRBD2 (5 bases). This CDR3 contains 17 residues. Germline values: CDR1 DFQATT, CDR2 SNEGSKA (reference sequence). V was shortened by 3 bases and J by 1 base, with 19 bases between the two germline ends.

Ten or more counts support this clonotype. This beta chain slipped into a library made for alpha chains as a stray read, so its size is not meaningful. V usage is TRBV7-2 and J usage is TRBJ1-5; D is uncertain. The CDR3 spans 13 residues. The germline CDR1 and CDR2 sequences are SGHTA and FQGNSA. Trimming removed 0 bases from V and 5 bases from J, with 5 bases in between. The CDR3 protein is CASSLAEYQPQHF. CDR3 DNA: TGTGCCAGCAGCTTAGCCGAGTATCAGCCCCAGCATTTT.

This clonotype appeared many times. This beta chain is an off-target read within a library intended for alpha chains, so its frequency means little. V and J are TRBV6-5 and TRBJ2-2; D is uncertain. V lost 6 bases, J lost 2 bases, and 1 base lay in between. This CDR3 is built from 11 residues. Germline assignment: CDR1 MNHEY and CDR2 SVGAGI. The CDR3 here is CASSNTGELFF. In DNA, the CDR3 is TGTGCCAGCAGCAACACCGGGGAGCTGTTTTTT.

This clonotype was counted at least ten times. This beta chain is a stray read from a library made for alpha chains; its abundance is not meaningful. The rearrangement links TRBV20-1 to TRBJ2-7; no clear D gene. CDR3 size: 12 residues. V was pared by 6 bases and J by 0 bases, with 9 bases between. CDR1 is DFQATT, CDR2 SNEGSKA, per germline (reference sequence). The chain's CDR3 is CSASSRSYEQYF. The CDR3 region has the DNA TGCAGTGCCTCCAGCCGCTCCTACGAGCAGTACTTC.

This clonotype was observed many times. A library made for alpha chains picked up this beta chain off target, so its size means little. The chain joins TRBV20-1 to TRBJ2-7, with 10 nucleotides matching TRBD2. V trimming: 6 bases; J trimming: 2 bases; junction bases outside the gene matches: 10. The V gene's germline CDR1 is DFQATT and CDR2 SNEGSKA (reference sequence). The length of the CDR3 is 15 residues. The CDR3 nucleotides read TGCAGTGCCCCCCGGCGGCTAGCGGGAGCCTACGAGCAGTACTTC. Its translation is CSAPRRLAGAYEQYF.

About this clonotype: This beta chain came through as a stray read in a library set up for alpha chains, and its size says little. V gene TRBV4-1 combines with J gene TRBJ1-4; TRBD1 might be the D (6 bases). The CDR3 spans 15 residues. The V gene's germline CDR1 is MGHRA and CDR2 YSYEKL. The ends were cut back, 1 base at V and 8 bases at J, with 14 bases in the middle. The CDR3 DNA reads as TGCGCCAGCAGCCAAGCCGGGGGGCATGGGGAAAAACTGTTTTTT. Residues: CASSQAGGHGEKLFF.